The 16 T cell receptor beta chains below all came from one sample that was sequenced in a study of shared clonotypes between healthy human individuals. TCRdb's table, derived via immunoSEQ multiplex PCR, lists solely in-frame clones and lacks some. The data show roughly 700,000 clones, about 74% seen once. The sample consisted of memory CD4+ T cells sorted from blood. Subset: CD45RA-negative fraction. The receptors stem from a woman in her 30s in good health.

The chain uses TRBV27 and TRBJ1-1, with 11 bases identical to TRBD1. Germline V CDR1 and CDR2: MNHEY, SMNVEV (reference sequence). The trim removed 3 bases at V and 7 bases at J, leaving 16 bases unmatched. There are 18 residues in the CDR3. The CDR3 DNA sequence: TGTGCCAGCAGTTTGCGTCGCCCCACCGGGACAGGGGGAGGTGAAGCTTTCTTT. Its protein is CASSLRRPTGTGGGEAFF.

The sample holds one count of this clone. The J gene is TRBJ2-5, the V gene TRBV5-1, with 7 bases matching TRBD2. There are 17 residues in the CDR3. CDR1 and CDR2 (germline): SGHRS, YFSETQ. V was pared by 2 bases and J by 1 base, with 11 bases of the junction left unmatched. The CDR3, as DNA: TGCGCCAGCAGCTTACTCGGGGTAGCGGGTATCCAAGAGACCCAGTACTTC. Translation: CASSLLGVAGIQETQYF.

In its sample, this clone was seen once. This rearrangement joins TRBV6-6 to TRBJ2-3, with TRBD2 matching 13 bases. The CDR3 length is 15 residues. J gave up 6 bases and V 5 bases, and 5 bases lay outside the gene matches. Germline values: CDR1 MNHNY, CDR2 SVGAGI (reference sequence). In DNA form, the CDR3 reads TGTGCCAGCAGTCGAGGACTAGCGGGAGTCGATACGCAGTATTTT. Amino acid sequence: CASSRGLAGVDTQYF.

Here the CDR3 reads CSVSRGTDLEAFF. The CDR3, as DNA: TGCAGCGTCTCTAGAGGGACAGATCTTGAAGCTTTCTTT. This chain links TRBV29-1 with TRBJ1-1; 7 bases align to TRBD1. In germline, CDR1 is SQVTM, CDR2 ANQGSEA. The CDR3 loop spans 13 amino acids. J lost 7 bases, V lost 6 bases, and 11 bases had no gene match.

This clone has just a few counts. The CDR3 bases are TGTGCCAGTAGTATCGACACAGGGGTTCTGGAGCAGTTCTTC. This gives the protein CASSIDTGVLEQFF. V and J are TRBV19 and TRBJ2-1; 7 bases are shared with TRBD1. The CDR3 is 14 amino acids. V shed 3 bases and J 10 bases; nucleotides not matched to a gene: 9. The V gene's germline CDR1 is LNHDA and CDR2 SQIVND (reference sequence).

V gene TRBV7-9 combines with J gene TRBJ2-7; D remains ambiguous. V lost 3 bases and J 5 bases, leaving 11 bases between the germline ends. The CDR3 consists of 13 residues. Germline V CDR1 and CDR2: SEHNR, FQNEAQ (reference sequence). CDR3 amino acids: CASSFRVADEQYF. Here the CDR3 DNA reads TGTGCCAGCAGCTTTCGGGTCGCTGACGAGCAGTACTTC.

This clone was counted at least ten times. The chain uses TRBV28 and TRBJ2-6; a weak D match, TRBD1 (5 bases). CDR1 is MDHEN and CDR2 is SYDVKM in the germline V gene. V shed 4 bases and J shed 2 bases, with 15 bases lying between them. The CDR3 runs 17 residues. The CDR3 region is CASSWGSSRPGANVLTF. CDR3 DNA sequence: TGTGCCAGCAGTTGGGGCTCGTCTAGACCTGGGGCCAACGTCCTGACTTTC.

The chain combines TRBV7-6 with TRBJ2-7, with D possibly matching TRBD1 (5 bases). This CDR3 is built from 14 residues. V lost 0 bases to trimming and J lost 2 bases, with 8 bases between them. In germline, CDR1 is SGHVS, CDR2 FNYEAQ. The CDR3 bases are TGTGCCAGCAGCTTAGCAGGGGCGACCTACGAGCAGTACTTC. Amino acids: CASSLAGATYEQYF.

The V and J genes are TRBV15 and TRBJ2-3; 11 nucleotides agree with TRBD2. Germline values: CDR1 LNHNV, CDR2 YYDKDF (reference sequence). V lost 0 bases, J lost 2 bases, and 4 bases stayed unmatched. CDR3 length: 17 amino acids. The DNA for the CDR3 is TGTGCCACCAGCAGAGAGATAGCGGGAGGGGTCACAGATACGCAGTATTTT. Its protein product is CATSREIAGGVTDTQYF.

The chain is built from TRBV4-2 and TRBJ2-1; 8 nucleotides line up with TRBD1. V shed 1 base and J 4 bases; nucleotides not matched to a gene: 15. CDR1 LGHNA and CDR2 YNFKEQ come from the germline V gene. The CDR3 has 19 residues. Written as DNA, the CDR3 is TGTGCCAGCAGCCAAGGTGGGGGTCTTGGACAGGGTGGTTACAATGAGCAGTTCTTC. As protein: CASSQGGGLGQGGYNEQFF.

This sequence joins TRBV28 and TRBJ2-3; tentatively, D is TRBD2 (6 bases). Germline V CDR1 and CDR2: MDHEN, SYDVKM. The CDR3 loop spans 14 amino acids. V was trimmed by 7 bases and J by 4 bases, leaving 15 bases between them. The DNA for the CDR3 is TGTGCCAGCAACCCCCCCGGGAGCTCAGATACGCAGTATTTT. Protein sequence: CASNPPGSSDTQYF.

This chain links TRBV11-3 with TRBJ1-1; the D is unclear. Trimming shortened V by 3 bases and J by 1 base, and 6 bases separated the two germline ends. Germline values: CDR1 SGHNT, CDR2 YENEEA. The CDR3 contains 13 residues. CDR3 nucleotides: TGTGCCAGCAGCTTTTCAGCGAACACTGAAGCTTTCTTT. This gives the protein CASSFSANTEAFF.

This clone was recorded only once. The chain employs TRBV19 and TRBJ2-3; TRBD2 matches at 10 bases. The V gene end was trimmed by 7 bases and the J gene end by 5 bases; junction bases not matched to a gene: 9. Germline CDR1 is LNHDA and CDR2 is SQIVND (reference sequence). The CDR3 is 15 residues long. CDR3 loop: CASTPLAGVIDTQYF. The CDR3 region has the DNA TGTGCCAGTACCCCGCTAGCGGGAGTTATAGATACGCAGTATTTT.

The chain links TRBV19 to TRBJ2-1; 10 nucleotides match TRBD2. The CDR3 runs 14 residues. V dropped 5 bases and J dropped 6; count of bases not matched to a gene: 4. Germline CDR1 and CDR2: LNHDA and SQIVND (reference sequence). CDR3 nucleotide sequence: TGTGCCAGTAGTCGACTAGCGGGTATCAATGAGCAGTTCTTC. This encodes CASSRLAGINEQFF.

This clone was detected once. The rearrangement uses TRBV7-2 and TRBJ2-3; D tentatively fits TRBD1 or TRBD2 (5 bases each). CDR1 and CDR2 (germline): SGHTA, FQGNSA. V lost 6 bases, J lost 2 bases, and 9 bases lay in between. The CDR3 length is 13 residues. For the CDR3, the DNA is TGTGCCAGCAGTCGGGGCCTCACAGATACGCAGTATTTT. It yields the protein CASSRGLTDTQYF.

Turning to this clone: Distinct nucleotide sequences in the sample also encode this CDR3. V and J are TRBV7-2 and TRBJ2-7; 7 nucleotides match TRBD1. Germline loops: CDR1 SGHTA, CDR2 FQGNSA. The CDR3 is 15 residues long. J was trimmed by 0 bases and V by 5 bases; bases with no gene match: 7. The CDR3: CASSPKTGSSYEQYF. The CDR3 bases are TGTGCCAGCAGCCCGAAGACAGGGTCCTCCTACGAGCAGTACTTC.